The source of this T cell receptor beta chain is a study of PD-1 blockade in classical Hodgkin lymphoma. The CDR3 is 15 amino acids. Germline CDR1 reads MDHEN; CDR2 reads SYDVKM. V was clipped by 4 bases and J by 5 bases; unmatched bases: 3. General study findings and limits: Relapsed/refractory patients reportedly had the lowest baseline TCR diversity, below newly diagnosed patients, who were below healthy donors.

Time point defined: cycle 4 day 1 (C4D1), after less than 7 weeks of nivolumab. Following autologous stem cell transplantation, relapse occurred in every patient, and exposure to brentuximab vedotin varied. From thawed PBMCs, CD4+ T cells were purified using magnetic negative selection. Regarding this clone: Its antigen is currently unknown.

Profiling relied on immunoSEQ multiplex PCR, and the TCRdb table lists in-frame clones only, not all of them. Among around 9,600 clones listed, about 68% were seen once. This TCR was sampled from a human donor with classical Hodgkin lymphoma. The source was CD4+ T cells from blood, collected before the fourth cycle of nivolumab. V and J are TRBV28 and TRBJ2-2; 11 bases match TRBD1. The CDR3 here is CASSSGQGATGELFF. The CDR3 bases are TGTGCCAGCAGTTCTGGACAGGGGGCGACCGGGGAGCTGTTTTTT.